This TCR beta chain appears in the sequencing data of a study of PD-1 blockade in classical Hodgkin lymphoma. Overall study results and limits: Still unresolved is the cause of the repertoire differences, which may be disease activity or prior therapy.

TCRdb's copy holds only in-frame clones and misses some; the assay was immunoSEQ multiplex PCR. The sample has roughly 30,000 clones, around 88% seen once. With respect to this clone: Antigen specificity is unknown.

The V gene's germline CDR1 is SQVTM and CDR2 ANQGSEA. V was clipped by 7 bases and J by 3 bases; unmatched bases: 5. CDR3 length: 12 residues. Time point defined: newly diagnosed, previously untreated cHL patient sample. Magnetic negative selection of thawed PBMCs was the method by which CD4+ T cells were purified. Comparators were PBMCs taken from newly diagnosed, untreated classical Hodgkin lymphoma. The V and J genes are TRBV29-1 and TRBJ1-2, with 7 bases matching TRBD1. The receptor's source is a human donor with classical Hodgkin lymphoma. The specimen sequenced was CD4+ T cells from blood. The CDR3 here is CSASDRDYGYTF. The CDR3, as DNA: TGCAGCGCTTCCGACAGGGACTATGGCTACACCTTC.